A selection of T cell receptor beta chains follows, all from one sample in a study of blood T cell repertoires in COVID-19. This table comes from immunoSEQ multiplex PCR, and its TCRdb copy is limited to in-frame clones, with some not included. The sample holds more than 150,000 clones, about 88% seen once. The specimen was peripheral blood. The receptors were gathered from a man aged 35-49 years with active or convalescent COVID-19. CDR3s include the opening cysteine and the closing phenylalanine or tryptophan. D genes are given only for firm matches. Where a row states a size, it is once, few, many or the class of an expanded clone; other rows omit it.

v_gene: TRBV5-5; j_gene: TRBJ2-5; d_gene: NA; abundance: NA; CDR3nt: TGTGCCAGCAGACTCCAGGTCGGTCAAGAGACCCAGTACTTC; CDR3aa: CASRLQVGQETQYF
v_gene: TRBV10-2; j_gene: TRBJ1-5; d_gene: TRBD1; abundance: few; CDR3nt: TGCGCCAGCAGTGGCCGACAGGGCGGTCAGCCCCAGCATTTT; CDR3aa: CASSGRQGGQPQHF
v_gene: TRBV13; j_gene: TRBJ1-3; d_gene: TRBD1; abundance: NA; CDR3nt: TGTGCCAGCAGACTAACAGGGGTCTCTGGAAACACCATATATTTT; CDR3aa: CASRLTGVSGNTIYF
v_gene: TRBV23-1; j_gene: TRBJ2-1; d_gene: TRBD1; abundance: NA; CDR3nt: TGCGCCAGCAGTCATGGGACAGGGGGCGCTTATTGGAATGAGCAGTTCTTC; CDR3aa: CASSHGTGGAYWNEQFF
v_gene: TRBV9; j_gene: TRBJ2-3; d_gene: NA; abundance: NA; CDR3nt: TGTGCCAGCAGCGTAGAGGGGGGGGATACGCAGTATTTT; CDR3aa: CASSVEGGDTQYF
v_gene: TRBV19; j_gene: TRBJ1-2; d_gene: NA; abundance: NA; CDR3nt: TGTGCCAGTAGTATAGCCCGGACAAACGCTAACTATGGCTACACCTTC; CDR3aa: CASSIARTNANYGYTF
v_gene: TRBV10-1; j_gene: TRBJ2-1; d_gene: TRBD2; abundance: NA; CDR3nt: TGCGCCAGCAGTGTTCGGGACTACTACAATGAGCAGTTCTTC; CDR3aa: CASSVRDYYNEQFF
v_gene: TRBV19; j_gene: TRBJ1-1; d_gene: NA; abundance: NA; CDR3nt: TGTGCCAGTAGCGATAGGGGATCAGGGACTGAAGCTTTCTTT; CDR3aa: CASSDRGSGTEAFF
v_gene: TRBV2; j_gene: TRBJ1-4; d_gene: NA; abundance: NA; CDR3nt: TGTGCCAGCAGTCTCGGACTTAAGGAAAAACTGTTTTTT; CDR3aa: CASSLGLKEKLFF
v_gene: TRBV6-5; j_gene: TRBJ1-1; d_gene: NA; abundance: NA; CDR3nt: TGTGCCAGCAGTTACGGTTCGGGGACAAATGAAGCTTTCTTT; CDR3aa: CASSYGSGTNEAFF
v_gene: TRBV11-2; j_gene: TRBJ1-6; d_gene: NA; abundance: NA; CDR3nt: TGTGCCAGCAGCGGGAGGAGGTCACCCCTCCACTTT; CDR3aa: CASSGRRSPLHF
v_gene: TRBV4-2; j_gene: TRBJ2-7; d_gene: TRBD2; abundance: NA; CDR3nt: TGTGCCAGCAGCCAAGTCGGCGGGGGGTCCTACGAGCAGTACTTC; CDR3aa: CASSQVGGGSYEQYF
v_gene: TRBV7-2; j_gene: TRBJ2-7; d_gene: NA; abundance: NA; CDR3nt: TGTGCCAGCAGCTTAGTATCACTAGGGTACGAGCAGTACTTC; CDR3aa: CASSLVSLGYEQYF
v_gene: TRBV12-3/TRBV12-4; j_gene: TRBJ1-2; d_gene: NA; abundance: NA; CDR3nt: TGTGCCAGCAGTTTAGGGCAGAACTATGGCTACACCTTC; CDR3aa: CASSLGQNYGYTF
v_gene: TRBV15; j_gene: TRBJ2-7; d_gene: TRBD1; abundance: NA; CDR3nt: TGTGCCACCAGCAGGGACAGGGGCCCCTACGAGCAGTACTTC; CDR3aa: CATSRDRGPYEQYF
v_gene: TRBV5-1; j_gene: TRBJ2-5; d_gene: NA; abundance: NA; CDR3nt: TGCGCCAGCAGCTTACAGGGAGCAGGGGAGACCCAGTACTTC; CDR3aa: CASSLQGAGETQYF
v_gene: TRBV21-1; j_gene: TRBJ1-1; d_gene: NA; abundance: NA; CDR3nt: TGTGCCAGCAGCAAAGGGGGGGGCACCCGCATGAACACTGAAGCTTTCTTT; CDR3aa: CASSKGGGTRMNTEAFF
v_gene: TRBV5-1; j_gene: TRBJ2-1; d_gene: TRBD2; abundance: few; CDR3nt: TGCGCCAGCAGCCCGCAGGGACTAGGCCACAATGAGCAGTTCTTC; CDR3aa: CASSPQGLGHNEQFF
v_gene: TRBV29-1; j_gene: TRBJ1-5; d_gene: TRBD1; abundance: NA; CDR3nt: TGCAGCGCCTCCGGGACAGGGATCAATCAGCCCCAGCATTTT; CDR3aa: CSASGTGINQPQHF